Presented here are 7 T cell receptor beta chains from one specimen sequenced in a study of PD-L1 blockade in urothelial cancer. Only in-frame clones appear in the TCRdb table, and some are missing; sequencing was by immunoSEQ multiplex PCR. The sample holds tens of thousands of clones, roughly 86% seen once. Sample: PBMCs, taken around atezolizumab (anti-PD-L1) treatment. These TCRs come from a man aged 65-85 years with urothelial cancer.

This clone was counted a few times. The chain employs TRBV15 and TRBJ1-4; the D is unclear. This CDR3 contains 15 residues. Germline CDR1 is LNHNV and CDR2 is YYDKDF (reference sequence). V lost 3 bases, J lost 1 base, and 9 bases lay in between. The CDR3, as DNA: TGTGCCACCAGCAGGCGCCGGGGAACTAATGAAAAACTGTTTTTT. It is translated as CATSRRRGTNEKLFF.

This chain uses TRBV6-5 with TRBJ1-2, with 7 bases identical to TRBD1. The germline V gene has CDR1 MNHEY and CDR2 SVGAGI. The CDR3 sequence is 15 residues long. V was clipped by 2 bases and J by 2 bases; unmatched bases: 5. The CDR3 coding sequence is TGTGCCAGCAGTTACGGGACAGAGAGCAACTATGGCTACACCTTC. This gives the protein CASSYGTESNYGYTF.

This clone was counted once. This chain connects TRBV19 to TRBJ2-3, with 13 bases aligning to TRBD2. The V gene end was trimmed by 6 bases and the J gene end by 3 bases; junction bases not matched to a gene: 9. CDR1 and CDR2 from the germline V gene are LNHDA and SQIVND (reference sequence). This CDR3 comprises 17 residues. As DNA, the CDR3 is TGTGCCAGTAGGAGGACTAGCGGGAGCGGGAGGACAGATACGCAGTATTTT. Translated: CASRRTSGSGRTDTQYF.

The V call is TRBV27, the J call TRBJ2-3, with 11 bases aligning to TRBD2. Germline loops: CDR1 MNHEY, CDR2 SMNVEV (reference sequence). J lost 6 bases, V lost 4 bases, and 3 bases had no gene match. The CDR3 is 14 residues long. CDR3 bases: TGTGCCAGCAGTTCCCGGACTAGCGGGGATACGCAGTATTTT. It yields the protein CASSSRTSGDTQYF.

The V call is TRBV4-3, the J call TRBJ2-5, with TRBD2 identical over 9 bases. The length of the CDR3 is 16 residues. V shed 0 bases, J shed 5 bases, and the junction held 7 bases outside the gene matches. CDR1 LGHNA and CDR2 YSLEER come from the germline V gene. This CDR3 is CASSQERREGQETQYF. The CDR3 bases are TGCGCCAGCAGCCAAGAACGGCGGGAGGGCCAGGAGACCCAGTACTTC.

The chain uses TRBV6-1 and TRBJ2-5; D gene unclear. The V and J ends lost 5 bases and 4 bases respectively, with 8 bases between them. Germline V gene lookup returns CDR1 MNHNS and CDR2 SASEGT. The CDR3 length is 12 residues. CDR3 in DNA: TGTGCCAGCAGTTCAACGGGAGAGACCCAGTACTTC. It encodes CASSSTGETQYF.

The sample holds a few counts of this clone. The V gene is TRBV7-8, the J gene TRBJ2-3, with D possibly TRBD2 on 7 matching bases. There are 16 residues in the CDR3. Germline CDR1 is SGHVS and CDR2 is FQNEAQ. Trimming shortened V by 1 base and J by 2 bases, and 13 bases separated the two germline ends. The CDR3 bases are TGTGCCAGCAGCTTAGAAGGGGGAGGGATCACAGATACGCAGTATTTT. Amino acid sequence: CASSLEGGGITDTQYF.